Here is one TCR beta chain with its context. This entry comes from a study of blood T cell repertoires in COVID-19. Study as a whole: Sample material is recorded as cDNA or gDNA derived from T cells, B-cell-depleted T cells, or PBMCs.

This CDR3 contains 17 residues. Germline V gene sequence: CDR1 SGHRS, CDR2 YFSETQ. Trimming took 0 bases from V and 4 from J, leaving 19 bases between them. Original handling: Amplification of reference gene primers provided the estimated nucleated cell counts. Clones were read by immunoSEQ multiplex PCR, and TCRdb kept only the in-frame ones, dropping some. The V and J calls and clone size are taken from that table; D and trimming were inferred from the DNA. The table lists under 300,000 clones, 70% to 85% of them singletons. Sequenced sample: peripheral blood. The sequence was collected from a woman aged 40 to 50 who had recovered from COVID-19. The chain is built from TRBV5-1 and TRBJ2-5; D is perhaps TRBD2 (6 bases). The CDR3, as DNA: TGCGCCAGCAGCTTGGGGTTTCTGCGGGGAAGCCCAGAGACCCAGTACTTC. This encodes CASSLGFLRGSPETQYF. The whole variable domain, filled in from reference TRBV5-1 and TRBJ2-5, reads KAGVTQTPRYLIKTRGQQVTLSCSPISGHRSVSWYQQTPGQGLQFLFEYFSETQRNKGNFPGRFSGRQFSNSRSEMNVSTLELGDSALYLCASSLGFLRGSPETQYFGPGTRLLVL.